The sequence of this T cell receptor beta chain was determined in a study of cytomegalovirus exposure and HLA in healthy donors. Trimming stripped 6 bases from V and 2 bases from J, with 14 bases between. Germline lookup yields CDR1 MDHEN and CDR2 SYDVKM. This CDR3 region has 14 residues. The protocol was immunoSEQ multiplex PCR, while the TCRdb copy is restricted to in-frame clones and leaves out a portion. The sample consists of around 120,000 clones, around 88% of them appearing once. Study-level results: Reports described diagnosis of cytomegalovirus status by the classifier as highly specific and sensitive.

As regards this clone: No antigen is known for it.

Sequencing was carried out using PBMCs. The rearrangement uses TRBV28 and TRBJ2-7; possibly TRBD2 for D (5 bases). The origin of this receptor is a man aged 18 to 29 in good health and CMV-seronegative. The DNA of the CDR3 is TGTGCCAGCAGGGAGGCATCAGAAGCCTACGAGCAGTACTTC. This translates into CASREASEAYEQYF.